This TCR beta chain appears in the sequencing data of a study of T cells in Graves' hyperthyroidism and ophthalmopathy. This clonotype has ten or more counts. This CDR3 spans 15 amino acids. Trimming at V came to 10 bases and at J to 3 bases, leaving 9 bases not matched to a gene. Germline V gene data show CDR1 as SGHKS and CDR2 as YYEKEE (reference sequence). TCR beta CDR3 regions were amplified from RNA transcripts. Researchers ran a first-round RT-PCR on the TCR CDR3 using the HTBI primer set. One entry per CDR3 protein, called by TCRdb with MiXCR from the multiplex PCR reads. The sample has around 250,000 distinct CDR3 sequences; 14% to 15% are singletons.

Sequenced input: blood. The rearrangement joins TRBV5-5 to TRBJ2-1; 11 nucleotides align to TRBD2. This sequence was found in a woman in her thirties or forties with Graves' hyperthyroidism that later progressed to Graves' ophthalmopathy. The CDR3 DNA reads as TGTGCCGGCACCTTAGCGGGAGGGATCTACAATGAGCAGTTCTTC. Its protein product is CAGTLAGGIYNEQFF.